Described below is a single T cell receptor (beta chain) sequence and its context. Its antigen is not identified. J was trimmed by 14 bases and V by 7 bases; bases with no gene match: 14. The CDR3 loop spans 15 amino acids. Per the germline V gene, CDR1 is MNHEY and CDR2 is SVGAGI. These data are taken from a study of cytomegalovirus exposure and HLA in healthy donors. Findings and caveats of the study: The authors confirmed in vitro that three CMV-associated chains were specific for CMV antigens.

PCR involved 60 Vbeta and 13 Jbeta primers. Using immunoSEQ multiplex PCR, the repertoire was profiled, and TCRdb retains in-frame clones only, with some absent. This sample has fewer than 70,000 clones; about 86% occur once, and the top ten carry 1.7%. Sequenced sample: PBMCs. This sequence was found in a man aged 40-49 years in good health and CMV-seronegative. The chain is built from TRBV6-5 and TRBJ1-6, with 10 bases aligning to TRBD1. The CDR3 sequence: CASKGTGDPSSTLHF. The CDR3, as DNA: TGTGCCAGCAAAGGGACAGGGGACCCCAGTAGTACCCTCCACTTT.